The clone carrying this T cell receptor (beta chain) has just a few counts. The antigen remains unidentified. Each CDR3 protein gets one entry after TCRdb re-called the 5' RACE reads with MiXCR. The sample includes 250,000 to 300,000 distinct CDR3 sequences, 15% to 20% of them seen just once. This sample stems from a study of T-cell memory formation after mild COVID-19. Study background: The TCR clusters were mostly specific to one donor.

The V gene end was trimmed by 4 bases and the J gene end by 4 bases; junction bases not matched to a gene: 11. CDR1 and CDR2 (germline): SGHKS, YYEKEE (reference sequence). The CDR3 sequence is 16 residues long. Overall study results and limits: Clones that shrank (day 15 to 85) were balanced CD4/CD8, whereas later expanders leaned CD4+.

The clonotype comes from a man aged 18 to 29 who had mild COVID-19 (a few samples of this study predate the infection). Cell type and time point are not known. The chain uses TRBV5-5 and TRBJ2-3; 8 nucleotides align to TRBD2. Sequencing was carried out using PBMCs or a T cell subset sorted from them (not recorded which). In nucleotides, the CDR3 is TGTGCCAGCAGCGGGGAAATAGCGGGGAGGGCAGATACGCAGTATTTT. This sequence encodes CASSGEIAGRADTQYF.